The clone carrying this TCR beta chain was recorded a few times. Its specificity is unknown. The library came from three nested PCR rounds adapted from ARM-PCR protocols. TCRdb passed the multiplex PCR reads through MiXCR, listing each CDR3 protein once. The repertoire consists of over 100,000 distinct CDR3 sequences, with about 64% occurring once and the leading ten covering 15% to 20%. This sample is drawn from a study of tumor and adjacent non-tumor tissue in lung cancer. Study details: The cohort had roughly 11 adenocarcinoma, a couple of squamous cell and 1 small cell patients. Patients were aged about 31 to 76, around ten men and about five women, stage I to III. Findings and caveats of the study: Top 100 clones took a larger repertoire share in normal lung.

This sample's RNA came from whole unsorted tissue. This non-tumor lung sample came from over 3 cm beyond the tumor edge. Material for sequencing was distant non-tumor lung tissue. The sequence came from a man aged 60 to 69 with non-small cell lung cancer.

CDR3 coding DNA: TGTGCCAGCAGCTTACCCTTAGCGACAGATACGCAGTATTTT. Amino acid sequence: CASSLPLATDTQYF. The chain recombines TRBV7-9 with TRBJ2-3; a weak D match, TRBD2 (5 bases). V was clipped by 2 bases and J by 3 bases, with 9 bases between them. Germline lookup yields CDR1 SEHNR and CDR2 FQNEAQ (reference sequence). The CDR3 totals 14 residues.